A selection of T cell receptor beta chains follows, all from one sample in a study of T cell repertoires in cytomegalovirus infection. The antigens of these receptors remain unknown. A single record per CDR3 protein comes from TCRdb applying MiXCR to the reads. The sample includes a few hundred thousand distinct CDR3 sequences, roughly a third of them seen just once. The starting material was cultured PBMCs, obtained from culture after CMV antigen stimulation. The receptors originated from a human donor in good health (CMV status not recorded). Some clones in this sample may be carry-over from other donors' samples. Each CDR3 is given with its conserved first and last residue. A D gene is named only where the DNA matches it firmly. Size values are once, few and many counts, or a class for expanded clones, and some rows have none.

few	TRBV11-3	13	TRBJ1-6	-	TGTGCCAGCAGAAGAGGGAGGAATTCACCCCTCCACTTT	CASRRGRNSPLHF
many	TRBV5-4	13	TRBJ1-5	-	TGTGCCAGCAGCTTGGAGGGGGAACAGCCCCAGCATTTT	CASSLEGEQPQHF
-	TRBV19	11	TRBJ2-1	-	TGTGCCAGTACTTCGCACGATGAGCAGTTCTTC	CASTSHDEQFF
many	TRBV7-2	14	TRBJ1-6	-	TGTGCCAGCAGCTTAATAAGTGTGGATTCACCCCTCCACTTT	CASSLISVDSPLHF
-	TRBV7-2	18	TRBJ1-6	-	TGTGCCAGCAGCTTAAAAGGGGGAGGGGGGGTGGAAAATTCACCCCTCCACTTT	CASSLKGGGGVENSPLHF
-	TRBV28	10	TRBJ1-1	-	TGTGCCAGCATAAACACTGAAGCTTTCTTT	CASINTEAFF
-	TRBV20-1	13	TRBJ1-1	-	TGCAGTGCTAGAGAGGTAGCCGGGGCTGAAGCTTTCTTT	CSAREVAGAEAFF
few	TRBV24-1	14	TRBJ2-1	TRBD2	TGTGCCACCAGTGATCTAGCGGGCCCCAATGAGCAGTTCTTC	CATSDLAGPNEQFF
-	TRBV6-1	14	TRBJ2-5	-	TGTGCCAGCAGTGAAGGGACAGCACAAGAGACCCAGTACTTC	CASSEGTAQETQYF
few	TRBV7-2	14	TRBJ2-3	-	TGTGCCAGCAGCTTTATTAGCAGCACAGATACGCAGTATTTT	CASSFISSTDTQYF